This record looks at one TCR beta chain sequence and its context. Its antigen remains unknown. A sample-barcoded 5' primer and a J-beta primer mix were used in a second PCR of roughly 6 to 11 cycles. TCRdb reprocessed the 5' RACE reads via MiXCR and lists one record per CDR3 protein. The sample records about 1.4 million distinct CDR3 sequences, roughly 60% being singletons. The data stem from a study of blood T cells in healthy people across ages. Regarding the study as a whole: The study found TCR beta diversity correlated strongly with naive T cell percentage. Changes seen in expanded clonotypes were possibly confounded by donor CMV status left unknown.

The TCR originated in a man aged 18 to 30 in good health. What was sequenced was blood.

This CDR3 reads CASSFGPEAFF. For the CDR3, the DNA is TGTGCCAGCAGTTTCGGGCCTGAAGCTTTCTTT. V gene TRBV7-9 combines with J gene TRBJ1-1; no clear D. Trimming removed 6 bases from V and 6 bases from J, with 8 bases in between. The CDR3 spans 11 residues. Germline V gene data show CDR1 as SEHNR and CDR2 as FQNEAQ (reference sequence).